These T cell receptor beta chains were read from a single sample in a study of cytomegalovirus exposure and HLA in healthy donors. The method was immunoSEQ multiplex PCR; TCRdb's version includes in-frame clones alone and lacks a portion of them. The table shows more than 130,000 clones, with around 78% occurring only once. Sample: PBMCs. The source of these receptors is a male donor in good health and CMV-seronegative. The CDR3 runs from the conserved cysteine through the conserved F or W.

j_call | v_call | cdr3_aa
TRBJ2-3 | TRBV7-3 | CASSLRPGLAGNTDTQYF
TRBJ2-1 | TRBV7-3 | CASSFVGDSYNEQFF
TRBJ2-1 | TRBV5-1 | CASSLAIQLASYNEQFF
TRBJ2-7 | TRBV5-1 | CASSSGSVEQYF
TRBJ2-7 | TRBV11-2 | CASRPLAETYEQYF
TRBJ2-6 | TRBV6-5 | CASSKLRVGANVLTF
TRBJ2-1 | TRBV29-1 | CSVFSGRANEQFF
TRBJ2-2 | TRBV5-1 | CASSLRVQGGTGELFF
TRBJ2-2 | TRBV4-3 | CASSQNGGASSTGELFF
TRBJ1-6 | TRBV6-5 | CASSTRGSYNSPLHF
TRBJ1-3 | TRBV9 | CASSPSTGVGNTIYF
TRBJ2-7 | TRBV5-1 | CASSLALAGEGYEQYF
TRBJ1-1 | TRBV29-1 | CSVEGGTGGPEAFF
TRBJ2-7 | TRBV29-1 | CSAQGKAYEQYF
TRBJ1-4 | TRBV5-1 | CASRLAAGGWRDEKLFF
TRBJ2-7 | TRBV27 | CASSPSQGDRGNEQYF
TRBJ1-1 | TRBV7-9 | CASSFGPAEAFF
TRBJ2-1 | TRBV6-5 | CASSTGGVNEQFF
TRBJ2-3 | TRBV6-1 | CATSLAGGRDTQYF
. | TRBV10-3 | CAISTLTYEQYF
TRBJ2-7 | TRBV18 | CASSPDRMDEQYF
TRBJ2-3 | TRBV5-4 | CASLAASTDTQYF
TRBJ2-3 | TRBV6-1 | CASSAFYTDTQYF